This T cell receptor (beta chain) came from a study of CD8 T cells in Susac syndrome. General observations from the study: As acknowledged by the study, its TCR sequencing and HLA analysis included a relatively small number of individuals.

From blood CD8+ and CD4+ T cells, TCR beta sequences were generated. FACS was used to enrich TEMRA cells, whereas the CD8+ and CD4+ T cells were obtained by negative isolation. Random hexamers primed reverse transcription of about 0.45 to 1 ug RNA. TCRdb recomputed calls from the immunoSEQ multiplex PCR reads with MiXCR, one row per CDR3 protein. The data show around 160,000 distinct CDR3 sequences, around 94% seen once. In regard to this clonotype: What it binds is not known.

Sequencing was performed on CD4+ T cells from PBMCs. The TCR was taken from a human donor with multiple sclerosis.

The CDR3 coding sequence is TGCAGTGCTCCTGGACAGGGCACTAGCACAGATACGCAGTATTTT. Translation gives CSAPGQGTSTDTQYF. The V and J genes are TRBV20-1 and TRBJ2-3, with 8 bases identical to TRBD1. Germline CDR1 reads DFQATT; CDR2 reads SNEGSKA (reference sequence). CDR3 length: 15 residues. The trim removed 5 bases at V and 0 bases at J, leaving 7 bases unmatched.